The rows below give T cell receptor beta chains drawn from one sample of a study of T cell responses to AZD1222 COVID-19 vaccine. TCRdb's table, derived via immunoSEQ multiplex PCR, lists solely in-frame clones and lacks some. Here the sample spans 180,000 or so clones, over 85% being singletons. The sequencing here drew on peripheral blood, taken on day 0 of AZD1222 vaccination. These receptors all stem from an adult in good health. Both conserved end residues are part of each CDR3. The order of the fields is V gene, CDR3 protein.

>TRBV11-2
CASSLGTLGRQPQHF
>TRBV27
CASSNRGGNSPLHF
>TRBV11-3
CASSLNRDQPLHF
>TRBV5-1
CASSGDSGRLGYTF
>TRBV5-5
CASSLVSPPYEQYF
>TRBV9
CASSAGQGNEAFF
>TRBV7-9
CASSIRTGSRPGELFF
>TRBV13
CASSLDSGYGYTF
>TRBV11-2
CASSLDWTGQTYEQYF
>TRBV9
CASSPTGQAYEQYF
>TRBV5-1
CASSRVDSPGGEKLFF
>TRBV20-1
CSASVGGRGTYEQYF
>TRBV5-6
CASSLRQAYSPLHF
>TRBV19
CASSGTGRVTEAFF
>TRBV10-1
CASSESGYNEQFF
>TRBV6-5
CASRVGANLHYEQYF
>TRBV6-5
CASLDFFSREAFF
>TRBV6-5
CASSSPGGYTF
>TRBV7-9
CASSLGAREAFF
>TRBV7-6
CASSLTGSNTEAFF
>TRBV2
CASSVRNSGANVLTF
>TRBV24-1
CATSDGQGLDTQYF
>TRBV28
CASSSRGMRSGELFF
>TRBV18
CASSPVLDYGYTF
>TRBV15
CATKGLAGGGPRHEQYF
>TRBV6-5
CASRGGQGAIQPQHF
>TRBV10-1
CASSPGTGQGLSTEAFF
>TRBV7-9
CASSMTGTNQPQHF
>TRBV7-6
CASSELNRERTEAFF
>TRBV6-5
CASSLQGPELYGYTF
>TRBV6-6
CASRWGTGELFF
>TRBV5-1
CASSLETSGSSYNEQFF
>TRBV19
CASSISGVSEAFF
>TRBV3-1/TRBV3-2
CASSRQGTYYEQYF
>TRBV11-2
CASSSRNEQYF
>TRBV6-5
CASGYGGNTIYF
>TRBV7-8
CASSLKAHHTGYGYTF
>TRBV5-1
CASSLSGDTYNEQFF
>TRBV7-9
CASRGLSYEQYF
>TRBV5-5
CASSPWEGVGQETQYF
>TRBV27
CASSAGTAGGLSEQYF
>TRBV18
CASSPQLTDSYGEQFF
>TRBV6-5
CASTPSWREDTEAFF
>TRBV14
CASSQGYSYGYTF
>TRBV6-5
CASRRGRAGNTIYF
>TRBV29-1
CSVIRQGTYEQYF
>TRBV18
CASSRYTGELFF
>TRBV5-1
CASSFSAGQNTEAFF
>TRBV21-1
CARDRGPALNYEQYF
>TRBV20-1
CSASVTGTITDTQYF